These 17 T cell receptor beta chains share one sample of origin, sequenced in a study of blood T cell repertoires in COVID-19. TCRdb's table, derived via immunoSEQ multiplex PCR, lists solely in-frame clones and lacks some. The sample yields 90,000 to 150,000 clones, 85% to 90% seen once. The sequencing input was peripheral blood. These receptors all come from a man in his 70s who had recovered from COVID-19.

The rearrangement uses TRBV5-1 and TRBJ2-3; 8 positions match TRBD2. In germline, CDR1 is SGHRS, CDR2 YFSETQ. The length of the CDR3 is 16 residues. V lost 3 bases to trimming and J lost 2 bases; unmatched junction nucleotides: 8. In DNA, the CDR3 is TGCGCCAGCAGCTACCTAACTAGCGGAGACACAGATACGCAGTATTTT. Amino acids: CASSYLTSGDTDTQYF.

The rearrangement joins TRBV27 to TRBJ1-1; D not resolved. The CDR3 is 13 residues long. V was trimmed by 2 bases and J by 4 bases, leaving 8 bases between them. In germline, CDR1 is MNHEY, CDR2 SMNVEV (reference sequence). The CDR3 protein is CASSLRGTTEAFF. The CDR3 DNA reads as TGTGCCAGCAGTTTACGGGGTACCACTGAAGCTTTCTTT.

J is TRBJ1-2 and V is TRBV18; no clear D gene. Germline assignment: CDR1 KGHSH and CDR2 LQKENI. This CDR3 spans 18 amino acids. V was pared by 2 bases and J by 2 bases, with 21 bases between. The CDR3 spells CASSPTAGPEAVNYGYTF. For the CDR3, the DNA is TGTGCCAGCTCACCAACGGCAGGCCCTGAAGCTGTCAACTATGGCTACACCTTC.

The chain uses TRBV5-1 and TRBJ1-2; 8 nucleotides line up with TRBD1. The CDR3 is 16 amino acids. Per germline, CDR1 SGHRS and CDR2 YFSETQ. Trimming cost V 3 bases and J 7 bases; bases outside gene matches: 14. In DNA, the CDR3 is TGCGCCAGCAGCTCCGCAGGACAGGGATGGTTTTTTGGCTACACCTTC. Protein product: CASSSAGQGWFFGYTF.

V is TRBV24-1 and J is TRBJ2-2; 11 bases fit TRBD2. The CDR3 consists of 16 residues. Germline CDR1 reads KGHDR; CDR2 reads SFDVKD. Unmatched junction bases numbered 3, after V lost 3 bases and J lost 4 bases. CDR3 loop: CATSDPGLAATGELFF. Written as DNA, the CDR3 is TGTGCCACCAGTGATCCGGGACTAGCGGCCACCGGGGAGCTGTTTTTT.

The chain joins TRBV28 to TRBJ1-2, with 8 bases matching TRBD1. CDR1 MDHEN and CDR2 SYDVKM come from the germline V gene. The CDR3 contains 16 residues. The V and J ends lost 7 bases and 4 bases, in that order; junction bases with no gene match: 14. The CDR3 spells CASTLTGGVLSYGYTF. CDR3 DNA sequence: TGTGCCAGCACCTTAACAGGGGGAGTTCTCAGCTATGGCTACACCTTC.

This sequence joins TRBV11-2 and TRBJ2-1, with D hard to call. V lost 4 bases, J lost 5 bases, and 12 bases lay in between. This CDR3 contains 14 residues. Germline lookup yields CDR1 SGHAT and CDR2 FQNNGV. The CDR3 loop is CASSSRLENNEQFF. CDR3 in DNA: TGTGCCAGCAGCTCCCGACTGGAGAACAATGAGCAGTTCTTC. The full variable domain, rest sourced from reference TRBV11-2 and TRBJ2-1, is EAGVAQSPRYKIIEKRQSVAFWCNPISGHATLYWYQQILGQGPKLLIQFQNNGVVDDSQLPKDRFSAERLKGVDSTLKIQPAKLEDSAVYLCASSSRLENNEQFFGPGTRLTVL.

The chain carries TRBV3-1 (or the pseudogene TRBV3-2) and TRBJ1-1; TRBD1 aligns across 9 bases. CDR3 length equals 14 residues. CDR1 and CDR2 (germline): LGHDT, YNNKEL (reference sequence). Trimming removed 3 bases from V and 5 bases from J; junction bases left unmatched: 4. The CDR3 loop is CASSQGQGGTEAFF. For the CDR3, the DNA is TGTGCCAGCAGCCAGGGACAGGGTGGGACTGAAGCTTTCTTT.

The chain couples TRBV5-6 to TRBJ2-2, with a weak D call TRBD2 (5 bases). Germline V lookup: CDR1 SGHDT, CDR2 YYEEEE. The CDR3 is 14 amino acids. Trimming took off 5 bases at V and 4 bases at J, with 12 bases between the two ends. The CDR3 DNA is TGTGCCAGCAGTAGTGAGGGTACCACCGGGGAGCTGTTTTTT. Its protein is CASSSEGTTGELFF.

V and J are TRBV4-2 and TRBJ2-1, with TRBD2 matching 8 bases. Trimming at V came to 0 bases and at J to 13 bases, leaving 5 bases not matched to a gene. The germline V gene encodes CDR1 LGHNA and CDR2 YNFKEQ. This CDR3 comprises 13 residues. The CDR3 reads CASSQETSGRQFF. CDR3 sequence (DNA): TGTGCCAGCAGCCAAGAAACTAGCGGACGCCAGTTCTTC.

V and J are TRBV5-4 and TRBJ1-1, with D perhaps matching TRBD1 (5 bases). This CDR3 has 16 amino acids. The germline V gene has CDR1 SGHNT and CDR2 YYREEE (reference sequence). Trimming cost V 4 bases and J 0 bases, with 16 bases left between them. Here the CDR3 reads CASSRELRAMNTEAFF. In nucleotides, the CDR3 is TGTGCCAGCAGCCGAGAACTCAGGGCGATGAACACTGAAGCTTTCTTT.

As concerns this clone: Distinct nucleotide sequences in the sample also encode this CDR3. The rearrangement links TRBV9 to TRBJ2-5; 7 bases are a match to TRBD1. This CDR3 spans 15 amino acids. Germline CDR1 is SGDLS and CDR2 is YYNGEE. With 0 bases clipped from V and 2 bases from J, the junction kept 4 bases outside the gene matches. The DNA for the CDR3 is TGTGCCAGCAGCGTAGATGGCAGGGGGCAAGAGACCCAGTACTTC. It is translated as CASSVDGRGQETQYF.

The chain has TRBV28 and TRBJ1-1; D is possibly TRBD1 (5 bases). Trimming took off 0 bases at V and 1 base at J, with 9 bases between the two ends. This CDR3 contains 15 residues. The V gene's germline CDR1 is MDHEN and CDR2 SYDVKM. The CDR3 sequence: CASSLWGGTNTEAFF. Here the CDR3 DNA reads TGTGCCAGCAGTTTATGGGGGGGGACGAACACTGAAGCTTTCTTT.

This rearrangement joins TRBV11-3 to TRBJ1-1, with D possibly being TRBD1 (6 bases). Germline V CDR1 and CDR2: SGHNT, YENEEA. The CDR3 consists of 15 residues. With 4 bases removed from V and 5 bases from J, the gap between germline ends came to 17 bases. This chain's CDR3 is CASSSGGAGSTEAFF. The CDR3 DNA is TGTGCCAGCAGCTCCGGGGGGGCCGGGAGTACTGAAGCTTTCTTT.

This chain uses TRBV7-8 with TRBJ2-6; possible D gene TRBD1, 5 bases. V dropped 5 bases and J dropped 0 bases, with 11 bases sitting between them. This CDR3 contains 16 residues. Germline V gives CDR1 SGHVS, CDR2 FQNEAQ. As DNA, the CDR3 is TGTGCCAGCAGCCCCCCAGGGATCTCTGGGGCCAACGTCCTGACTTTC. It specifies CASSPPGISGANVLTF. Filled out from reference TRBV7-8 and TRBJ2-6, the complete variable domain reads GAGVSQSPRYKVAKRGQDVALRCDPISGHVSLFWYQQALGQGPEFLTYFQNEAQLDKSGLPSDRFFAERPEGSVSTLKIQRTQQEDSAVYLCASSPPGISGANVLTFGAGSRLTVL.

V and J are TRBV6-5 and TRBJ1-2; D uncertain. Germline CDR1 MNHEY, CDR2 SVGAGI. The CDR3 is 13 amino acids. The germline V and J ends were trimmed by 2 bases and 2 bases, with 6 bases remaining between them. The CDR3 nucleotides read TGTGCCAGCAGTTACGACGGGAACTATGGCTACACCTTC. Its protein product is CASSYDGNYGYTF.

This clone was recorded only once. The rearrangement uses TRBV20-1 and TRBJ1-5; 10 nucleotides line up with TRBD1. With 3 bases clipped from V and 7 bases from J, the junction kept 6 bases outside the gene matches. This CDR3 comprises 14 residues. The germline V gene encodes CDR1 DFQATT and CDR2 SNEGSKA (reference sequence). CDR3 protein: CSASRTGGRQPQHF. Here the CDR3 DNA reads TGCAGTGCTAGTCGGACAGGGGGTAGGCAGCCCCAGCATTTT.